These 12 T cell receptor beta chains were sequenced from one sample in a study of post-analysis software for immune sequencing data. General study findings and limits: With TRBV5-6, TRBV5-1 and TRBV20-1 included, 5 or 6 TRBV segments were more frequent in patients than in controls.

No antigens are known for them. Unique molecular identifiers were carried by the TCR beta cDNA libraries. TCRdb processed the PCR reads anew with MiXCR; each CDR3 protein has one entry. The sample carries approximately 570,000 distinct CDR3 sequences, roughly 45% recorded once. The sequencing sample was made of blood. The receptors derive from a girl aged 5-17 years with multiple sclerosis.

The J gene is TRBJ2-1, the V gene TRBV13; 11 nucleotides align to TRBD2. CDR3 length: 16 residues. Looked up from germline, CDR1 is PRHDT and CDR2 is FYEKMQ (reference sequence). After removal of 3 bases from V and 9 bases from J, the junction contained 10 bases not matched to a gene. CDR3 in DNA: TGTGCCAGCAGCTTCTTCATAGCGGGAGGGCCGGTTGAGCAGTTCTTC. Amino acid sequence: CASSFFIAGGPVEQFF.

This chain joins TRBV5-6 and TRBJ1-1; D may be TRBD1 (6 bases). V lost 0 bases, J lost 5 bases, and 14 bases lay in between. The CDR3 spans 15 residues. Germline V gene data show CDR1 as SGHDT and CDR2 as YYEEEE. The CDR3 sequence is CASSLANQGTTEAFF. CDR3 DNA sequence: TGTGCCAGCAGCTTGGCCAACCAGGGGACGACTGAAGCTTTCTTT.

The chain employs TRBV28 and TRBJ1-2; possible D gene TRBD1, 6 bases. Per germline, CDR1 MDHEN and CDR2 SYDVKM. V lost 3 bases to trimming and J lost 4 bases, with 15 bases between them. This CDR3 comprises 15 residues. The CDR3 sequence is CASSFLTRGTYGYTF. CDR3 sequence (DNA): TGTGCCAGCAGTTTCCTAACCAGGGGTACCTATGGCTACACCTTC.

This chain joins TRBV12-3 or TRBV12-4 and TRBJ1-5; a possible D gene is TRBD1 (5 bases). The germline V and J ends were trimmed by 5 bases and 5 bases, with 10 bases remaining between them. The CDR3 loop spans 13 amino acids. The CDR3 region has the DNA TGTGCCAGCAGTGCCCTCAGGGATCAGCCCCAGCATTTT. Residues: CASSALRDQPQHF.

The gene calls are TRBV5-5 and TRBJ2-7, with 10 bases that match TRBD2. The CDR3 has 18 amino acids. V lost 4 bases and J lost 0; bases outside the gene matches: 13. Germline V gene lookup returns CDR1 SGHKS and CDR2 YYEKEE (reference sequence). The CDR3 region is CASSDPLRAGGPSYEQYF. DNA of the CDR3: TGTGCCAGCAGCGACCCTCTCCGAGCGGGAGGGCCCTCCTACGAGCAGTACTTC.

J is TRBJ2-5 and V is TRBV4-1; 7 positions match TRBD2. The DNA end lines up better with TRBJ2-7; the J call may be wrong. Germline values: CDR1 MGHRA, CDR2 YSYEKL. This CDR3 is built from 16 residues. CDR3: CASSQDHGGKEYEQYF. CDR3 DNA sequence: TGCGCCAGCAGCCAAGATCACGGGGGGAAGGAATACGAGCAGTACTTC.

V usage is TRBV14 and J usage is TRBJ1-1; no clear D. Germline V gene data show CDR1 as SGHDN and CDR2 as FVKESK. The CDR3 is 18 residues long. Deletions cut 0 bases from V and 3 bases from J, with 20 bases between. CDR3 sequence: CASSQDRGDLLGDTEAFF. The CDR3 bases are TGTGCCAGCAGCCAAGATCGTGGTGACCTACTTGGTGACACTGAAGCTTTCTTT. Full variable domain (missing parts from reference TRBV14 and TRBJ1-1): EAGVTQFPSHSVIEKGQTVTLRCDPISGHDNLYWYRRVMGKEIKFLLHFVKESKQDESGMPNNRFLAERTGGTYSTLKVQPAELEDSGVYFCASSQDRGDLLGDTEAFFGQGTRLTVV.

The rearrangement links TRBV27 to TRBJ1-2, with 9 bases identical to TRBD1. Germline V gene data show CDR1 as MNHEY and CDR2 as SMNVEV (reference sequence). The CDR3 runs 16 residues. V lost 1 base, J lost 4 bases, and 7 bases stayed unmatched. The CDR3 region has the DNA TGTGCCAGCAGTTTATTACCCGGGACAGGGATCTATGGCTACACCTTC. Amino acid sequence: CASSLLPGTGIYGYTF.

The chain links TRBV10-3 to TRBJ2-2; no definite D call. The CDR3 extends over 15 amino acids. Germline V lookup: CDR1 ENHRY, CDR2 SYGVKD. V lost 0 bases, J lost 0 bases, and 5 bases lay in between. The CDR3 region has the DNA TGTGCCATCAGTGAGTCTGGACCGAACACCGGGGAGCTGTTTTTT. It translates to CAISESGPNTGELFF.

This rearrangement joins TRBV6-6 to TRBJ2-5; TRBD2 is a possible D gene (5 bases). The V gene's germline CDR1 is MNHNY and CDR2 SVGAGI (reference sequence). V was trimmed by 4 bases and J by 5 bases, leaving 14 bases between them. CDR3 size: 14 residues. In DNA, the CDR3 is TGTGCCAGCAGTTCCGTGGGGAGACGGGAGACCCAGTACTTC. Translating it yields CASSSVGRRETQYF.

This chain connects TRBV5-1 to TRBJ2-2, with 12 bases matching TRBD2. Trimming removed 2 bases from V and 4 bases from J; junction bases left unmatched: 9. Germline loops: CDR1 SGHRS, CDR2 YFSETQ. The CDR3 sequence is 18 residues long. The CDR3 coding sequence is TGCGCCAGCAGCTTTTCTCCGACTAGCGGGGGCCTCACCGGGGAGCTGTTTTTT. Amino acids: CASSFSPTSGGLTGELFF. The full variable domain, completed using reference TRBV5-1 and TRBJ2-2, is KAGVTQTPRYLIKTRGQQVTLSCSPISGHRSVSWYQQTPGQGLQFLFEYFSETQRNKGNFPGRFSGRQFSNSRSEMNVSTLELGDSALYLCASSFSPTSGGLTGELFFGEGSRLTVL.

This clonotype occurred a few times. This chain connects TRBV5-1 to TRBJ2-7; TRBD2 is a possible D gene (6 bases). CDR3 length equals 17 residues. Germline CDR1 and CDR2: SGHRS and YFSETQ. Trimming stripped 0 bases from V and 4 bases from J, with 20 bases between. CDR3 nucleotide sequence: TGCGCCAGCAGCTTGGAAGAGCTGGCCCTGGGGGGATACGAGCAGTACTTC. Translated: CASSLEELALGGYEQYF.